This TCR beta chain stems from a study of T cells in Graves' hyperthyroidism and ophthalmopathy. Note on this clonotype: Its antigen remains unknown.

Amplification of TCR beta CDR3 regions was performed using RNA transcripts as template. An initial round of RT-PCR targeting the TCR CDR3 relied on the HTBI primer set. TCRdb recomputed calls from the multiplex PCR reads with MiXCR, one row per CDR3 protein. The sample has 500,000 to 650,000 distinct CDR3 sequences; approximately 49% are singletons. General study findings and limits: The majority of expanded thyroid clonotypes above 0.001 also appeared in blood.

Germline V gene lookup returns CDR1 LNHNV and CDR2 YYDKDF (reference sequence). This CDR3 is built from 12 residues. V was clipped by 0 bases and J by 7 bases, with 7 bases between them. This sequence originates from an adult woman with Graves' disease, either hyperthyroidism or ophthalmopathy (not recorded which). V is TRBV15 and J is TRBJ2-7, with D maybe TRBD2 (5 bases). The sequenced sample was peripheral blood or thyroid tissue (not recorded which). The CDR3 here is CATSRDRGEQYF. CDR3 in DNA: TGTGCCACCAGCAGAGATCGCGGGGAGCAGTACTTC.